A selection of T cell receptor beta chains follows, all from one sample in a study of T cells in Graves' hyperthyroidism and ophthalmopathy. TCRdb redid the calling of the multiplex PCR reads with MiXCR, one entry per CDR3 protein. The sample comprises approximately 640,000 distinct CDR3 sequences, 15% to 20% of which are singletons, and about 14% rests with the top ten. The material sequenced was blood. Every receptor here comes from a man aged 45-65 years with Graves' hyperthyroidism. CDR3s leave out the opening cysteine and the closing phenylalanine or tryptophan. The order of the fields is clone size, V gene, CDR3 protein. Where a row states a size, it is once, few, many or the class of an expanded clone; other rows omit it.

.	TRBV15	ATSSEQGGQETQY
.	TRBV10-3	AISDSVNIQY
once	TRBV3-1	ASSQNYRGQTRGGYT
many	TRBV10-3	AISSATSGSRETQY
many	TRBV10-3	AISETILAGTGELF
many	TRBV7-6	ASSLGGMRDGELF
.	TRBV11-2	ASSLVRVFDEQF
many	TRBV28	ASQSRGLAGTNEQF
many	TRBV10-3	AISGQFYGYT
.	TRBV29-1	SVATDGTRGYGYT
.	TRBV7-9	ASSSPGPLDQF
.	TRBV5-1	ASSPNGIPYEQY
.	TRBV10-1	ASSAGPLAGYNEQF
many	TRBV5-1	ASSWGEGLEQY
few	TRBV30	AWSVGYNQPQH
.	TRBV6-2/TRBV6-3	ASSYSARDRGPYEQY